Each of the 25 T cell receptor beta chains below was sequenced from the same sample in a study of monozygotic twins with inflammatory bowel disease. No DNA is given; TCRdb re-called the 5' RACE reads and lists each CDR3 protein once. The listing records roughly 330,000 distinct CDR3 sequences. Sequenced: blood. The receptors were sampled from a human donor with ulcerative colitis or Crohn's disease, or a healthy co-twin of an affected twin (not recorded which).

This chain links TRBV28 with TRBJ2-1; TCRdb returns TRBD1, unconfirmable since there is no DNA. CDR3 length: 16 residues. In germline, CDR1 is MDHEN, CDR2 SYDVKM. The CDR3 sequence is CASRPGTRRSYNEQFF.

This sequence joins TRBV19 and TRBJ2-3; TCRdb gives TRBD1 as the D gene, but with no DNA this cannot be confirmed. The CDR3 contains 14 residues. The germline V gene has CDR1 LNHDA and CDR2 SQIVND (reference sequence). CDR3 loop: CAIARAGSTDTQYF.

This CDR3 is CASSPARGSRESYEQYF. The rearrangement uses TRBV5-1 and TRBJ2-7. The CDR3 loop spans 17 amino acids. Germline V CDR1 and CDR2: SGHRS, YFSETQ.

This sequence joins TRBV20-1 and TRBJ1-2. This CDR3 has 11 amino acids. Per the germline V gene, CDR1 is DFQATT and CDR2 is SNEGSKA (reference sequence). CDR3 residues: CSGGINYGYTF.

The chain is built from TRBV4-3 and TRBJ1-2; TCRdb lists TRBD1, though no DNA is available to test this call. The germline V gene encodes CDR1 LGHNA and CDR2 YSLEER. The CDR3 covers 16 residues. CDR3 protein: CASSQEAGQGSYGYTF.

The chain joins TRBV20-1 to TRBJ1-4. This CDR3 comprises 12 residues. Germline CDR1 and CDR2: DFQATT and SNEGSKA (reference sequence). The CDR3 sequence: CSVRRVNEKLFF.

V usage is TRBV27 and J usage is TRBJ1-1. The CDR3 length is 13 residues. Germline V CDR1 and CDR2: MNHEY, SMNVEV (reference sequence). This CDR3 is CASSYSRNTEAFF.

The chain couples TRBV15 to TRBJ2-2. The CDR3 covers 13 residues. Looked up from germline, CDR1 is LNHNV and CDR2 is YYDKDF (reference sequence). The CDR3 sequence: CATSTRNTGELFF.

CDR3 protein: CASSPTSGTMGFF. The chain carries TRBV2 and TRBJ2-1. CDR3 length: 13 residues. Germline V gives CDR1 SNHLY, CDR2 FYNNEI.

J is TRBJ2-2 and V is TRBV15; absent DNA, TCRdb's TRBD1 call cannot be checked. Germline assignment: CDR1 LNHNV and CDR2 YYDKDF (reference sequence). The CDR3 extends over 14 amino acids. The CDR3 loop is CATRTGYDTGELFF.

V usage is TRBV5-5 and J usage is TRBJ1-5. Per the germline V gene, CDR1 is SGHKS and CDR2 is YYEKEE (reference sequence). This CDR3 spans 13 amino acids. CDR3 loop: CASEGPTNQPQHF.

The chain carries TRBV4-1 and TRBJ2-1; TCRdb calls TRBD2, which cannot be checked without DNA. Germline assignment: CDR1 MGHRA and CDR2 YSYEKL. CDR3 size: 13 residues. CDR3: CASSQGTSREQFF.

The rearrangement links TRBV2 to TRBJ2-1; as DNA is missing, the TRBD1 call by TCRdb cannot be tested. Per the germline V gene, CDR1 is SNHLY and CDR2 is FYNNEI. There are 12 residues in the CDR3. The CDR3 loop reads CASSDPPNEQFF.

The chain employs TRBV5-4 and TRBJ2-7; the D call of TRBD1 rests on TCRdb alone, since no DNA is present to check it. There are 15 residues in the CDR3. CDR1 is SGHNT and CDR2 is YYREEE in the germline V gene (reference sequence). CDR3 loop: CASSLDQGGPYEQYF.

The chain has TRBV12-3 or TRBV12-4 and TRBJ2-4; checking the TCRdb D call of TRBD1 is not possible without DNA. The length of the CDR3 is 18 residues. The CDR3 region is CASKHSDGGSGAKNIQYF.

The V and J genes are TRBV11-2 and TRBJ1-1; the D gene TCRdb calls, TRBD1, cannot be checked with no DNA. CDR3 size: 15 residues. Per the germline V gene, CDR1 is SGHAT and CDR2 is FQNNGV. CDR3 region: CASSLDGGRNTEAFF.

This rearrangement joins TRBV5-4 to TRBJ2-2; absent DNA, TCRdb's TRBD1 call cannot be checked. The CDR3 consists of 15 residues. The germline V gene encodes CDR1 SGHNT and CDR2 YYREEE (reference sequence). CDR3 region: CASSDGTGLTGELFF.

The chain has TRBV28 and TRBJ2-1; TCRdb proposes TRBD1, but this gene call is untestable without DNA. Germline V CDR1 and CDR2: MDHEN, SYDVKM. The CDR3 sequence is 16 residues long. The CDR3 spells CASSKIPGQGYNEQFF.

The chain joins TRBV20-1 to TRBJ1-5. This CDR3 is built from 12 residues. The germline V gene has CDR1 DFQATT and CDR2 SNEGSKA (reference sequence). The CDR3 region is CSATSSNQPQHF.

The CDR3 sequence: CASSLWQGIESPLHF. This chain connects TRBV27 to TRBJ1-6; lacking DNA, the TRBD1 call made by TCRdb goes unchecked. Germline V gives CDR1 MNHEY, CDR2 SMNVEV (reference sequence). The CDR3 length is 15 residues.

The rearrangement uses TRBV5-1 and TRBJ1-2; the D gene TCRdb calls, TRBD1, cannot be checked with no DNA. CDR3 length: 13 residues. CDR1 and CDR2 (germline): SGHRS, YFSETQ. CDR3 protein: CASSYRVDYGYTF.

The chain carries TRBV19 and TRBJ1-1; TCRdb designates TRBD1, a call that cannot be tested without DNA. The germline V gene has CDR1 LNHDA and CDR2 SQIVND (reference sequence). This CDR3 is 12 amino acids long. CDR3 in amino acids: CASRYRDSEAFF.

The chain recombines TRBV9 with TRBJ1-4; with no DNA, the TCRdb D assignment of TRBD1 cannot be verified. Germline CDR1 reads SGDLS; CDR2 reads YYNGEE. The CDR3 has 14 amino acids. The CDR3 loop is CASSMRGEDEKLFF.

V and J are TRBV7-2 and TRBJ1-2; TCRdb designates TRBD1, a call that cannot be tested without DNA. Germline V gene data show CDR1 as SGHTA and CDR2 as FQGNSA. There are 16 residues in the CDR3. CDR3 protein: CASRRAGTATNYGYTF.

The chain has TRBV2 and TRBJ2-2; TCRdb calls TRBD2, which cannot be checked without DNA. This CDR3 is built from 13 residues. The V gene's germline CDR1 is SNHLY and CDR2 FYNNEI. CDR3 in amino acids: CARYSRRTGELFF.